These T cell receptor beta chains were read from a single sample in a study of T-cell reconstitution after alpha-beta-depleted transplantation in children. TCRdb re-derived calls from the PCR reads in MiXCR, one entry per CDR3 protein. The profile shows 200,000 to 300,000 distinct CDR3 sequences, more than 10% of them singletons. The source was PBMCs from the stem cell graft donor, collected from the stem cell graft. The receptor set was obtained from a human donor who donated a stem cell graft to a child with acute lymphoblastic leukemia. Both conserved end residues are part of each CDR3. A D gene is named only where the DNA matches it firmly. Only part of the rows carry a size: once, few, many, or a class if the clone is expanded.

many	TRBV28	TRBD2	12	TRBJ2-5	TGTGCCAGCACTCCCGGGAGGGAGACCCAGTACTTC	CASTPGRETQYF
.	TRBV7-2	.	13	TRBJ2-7	TGTGCCAGCAGCCGGGACGGGGGCTACGAGCAGTACTTC	CASSRDGGYEQYF
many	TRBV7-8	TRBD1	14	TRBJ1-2	TGTGCCAGCAGCTTAGACAACAGGGGCTATGGCTACACCTTC	CASSLDNRGYGYTF
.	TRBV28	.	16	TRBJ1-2	TGTGCCATGAGCCCCGGGCTGGGGGCGTTCGGCTATGGCTACACCTTC	CAMSPGLGAFGYGYTF
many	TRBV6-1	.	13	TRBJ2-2	TGTGCCTCAGCAGGGAGGAGCACCGGGGAGCTGTTTTTT	CASAGRSTGELFF
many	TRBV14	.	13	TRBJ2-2	TGTGCCAGCAGCCATACACAGGCCGGGGAGCTGTTTTTT	CASSHTQAGELFF
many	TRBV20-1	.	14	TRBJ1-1	TGCAGTGCTAGAGGCTCGCGGGAGGGGACTGAAGCTTTCTTT	CSARGSREGTEAFF
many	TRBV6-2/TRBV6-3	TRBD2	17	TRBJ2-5	TGTGCCAGCAGTTTTGACCGGAGACTAGCCAGCCAAGAGACCCAGTACTTC	CASSFDRRLASQETQYF
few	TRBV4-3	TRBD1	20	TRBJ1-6	TGCGCCAGCAGCCAAGGGGGGGGACAGCTTATAGGGTCCTATAATTCACCCCTCCACTTT	CASSQGGGQLIGSYNSPLHF
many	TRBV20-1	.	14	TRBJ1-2	TGCAGTGCTAGCGTACAGGGTTCTAACTATGGCTACACCTTC	CSASVQGSNYGYTF
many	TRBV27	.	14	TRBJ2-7	TGTGCCAGCAGTTTATCGAACACCCTCTACGAGCAGTACTTC	CASSLSNTLYEQYF
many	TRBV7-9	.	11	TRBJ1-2	TGTGCCAGCAATGCAGACTATGGCTACACCTTC	CASNADYGYTF
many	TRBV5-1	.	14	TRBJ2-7	TGCGCCAGCAGCTTGGGTATGACAGACGACGAGCAGTACTTC	CASSLGMTDDEQYF
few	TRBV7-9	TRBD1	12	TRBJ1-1	TGTGCCAGCAGCCCACAGGGGGTTGAAGCTTTCTTT	CASSPQGVEAFF
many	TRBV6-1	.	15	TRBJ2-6	TGTGCCAGCAGTGAAGTGGGGGCCGGGGCCAACGTCCTGACTTTC	CASSEVGAGANVLTF
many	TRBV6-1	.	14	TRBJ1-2	TGTGCCAGCAGTGAAGCGCCGGGGCGGAGTGGCTACACCTTC	CASSEAPGRSGYTF
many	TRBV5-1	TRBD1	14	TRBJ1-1	TGCGCCAGCAGCGAGGGACAGGGGAACACTGAAGCTTTCTTT	CASSEGQGNTEAFF
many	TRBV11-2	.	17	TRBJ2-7	TGTGCCAGCAGCTCGGCGATGCGGGGGCAGGGGGCGTACGAGCAGTACTTC	CASSSAMRGQGAYEQYF
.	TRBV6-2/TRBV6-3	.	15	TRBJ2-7	TGTGCCAGCAGTTACTCGAACGGCTTGTCCTACGAGCAGTACTTC	CASSYSNGLSYEQYF
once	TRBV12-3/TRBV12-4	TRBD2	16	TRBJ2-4	TGTGCCAGCAGTACCTGGACTAGCGGCGCCAAAAACAGGCAGTACTTC	CASSTWTSGAKNRQYF
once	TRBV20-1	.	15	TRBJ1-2	TGCAGTGCTAGAGATCCGGCAGCGCTTAACTATGGGTACACCTTC	CSARDPAALNYGYTF
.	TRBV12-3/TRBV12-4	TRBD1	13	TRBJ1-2	TGTGCCAGCAGTTCAGGGGGCAGGGGAAGCTACACCTTC	CASSSGGRGSYTF
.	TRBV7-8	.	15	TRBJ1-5	TGTGCCAGCAGCTCGCAGGGAGGGATAGCTCAGCCCCAGCATTTT	CASSSQGGIAQPQHF
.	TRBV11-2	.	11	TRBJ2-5	TGTGCCAGCACCCAGGGGGGGACCCAGTACTTC	CASTQGGTQYF
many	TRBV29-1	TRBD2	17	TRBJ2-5	TGCAGCGTTGAAGATTGGGAGGGCGGGCCGCCCCAAGAGACCCAGTACTTC	CSVEDWEGGPPQETQYF
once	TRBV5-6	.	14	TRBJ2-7	TGTGCCATCAGCCCCGGGACCCGAGCCTACGAGCAGTACTTC	CAISPGTRAYEQYF
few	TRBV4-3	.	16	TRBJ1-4	TGCGCCAGCAGCCAAGCTCTCGGGCAGGGGAGTGAAAAACTGTTTTTT	CASSQALGQGSEKLFF
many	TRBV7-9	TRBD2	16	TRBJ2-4	TGTGCCAGCAGCTTAGCGGATGGCGGGAGGGCATACATTCAGTACTTC	CASSLADGGRAYIQYF
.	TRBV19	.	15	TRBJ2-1	TGTGCCAGTAGTGTGGCCAACCGGGGGTACAATGAGCAGTTCTTC	CASSVANRGYNEQFF
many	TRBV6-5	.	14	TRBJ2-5	TGTGCCAGCAGTTACAGGGGTTATGGGGAGACCCAGTACTTC	CASSYRGYGETQYF
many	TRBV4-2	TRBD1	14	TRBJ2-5	TGTGCCAGCAGCCAGACAGGGGACCGAGAGAGCCAGTACTTC	CASSQTGDRESQYF